This T cell receptor (beta chain) was sequenced in a study of blood T cell repertoires in COVID-19. Study context: Both acute and convalescent COVID-19 samples were obtained from the United States, Italy and Spain.

Clones were read by immunoSEQ multiplex PCR, and TCRdb kept only the in-frame ones, dropping some. The data show over 100,000 clones, 91% seen once. Germline assignment: CDR1 LNHNV and CDR2 YYDKDF (reference sequence). The ends were cut back, 1 base at V and 3 bases at J, with 22 bases in the middle. The CDR3 has 18 amino acids. Sample: peripheral blood. This chain joins TRBV15 and TRBJ2-7, with D perhaps TRBD1 (6 bases). The origin of this receptor is a man aged 18-30 years with acute or convalescent COVID-19. CDR3 region: CATSRGGGGQPNVYEQYF. In DNA, the CDR3 is TGTGCCACCAGCAGAGGTGGCGGAGGACAGCCAAACGTCTACGAGCAGTACTTC. Full variable domain (rest looked up from reference TRBV15 and TRBJ2-7): DAMVIQNPRYQVTQFGKPVTLSCSQTLNHNVMYWYQQKSSQAPKLLFHYYDKDFNNEADTPDNFQSRRPNTSFCFLDIRSPGLGDTAMYLCATSRGGGGQPNVYEQYFGPGTRLTVT.